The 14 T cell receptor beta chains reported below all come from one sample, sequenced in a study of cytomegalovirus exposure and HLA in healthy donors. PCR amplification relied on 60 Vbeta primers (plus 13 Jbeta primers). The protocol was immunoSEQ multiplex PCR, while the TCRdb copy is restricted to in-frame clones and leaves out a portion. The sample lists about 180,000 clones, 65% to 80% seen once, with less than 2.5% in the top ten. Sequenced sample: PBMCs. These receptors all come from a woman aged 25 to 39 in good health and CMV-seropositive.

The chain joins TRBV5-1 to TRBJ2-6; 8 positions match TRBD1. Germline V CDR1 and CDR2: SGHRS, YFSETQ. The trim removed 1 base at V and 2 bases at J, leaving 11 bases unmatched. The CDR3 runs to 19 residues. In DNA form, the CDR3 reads TGCGCCAGCAGCTTGCCCCGGGACAGGTCCCTCCCTGGGGCCAACGTCCTGACTTTC. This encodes CASSLPRDRSLPGANVLTF.

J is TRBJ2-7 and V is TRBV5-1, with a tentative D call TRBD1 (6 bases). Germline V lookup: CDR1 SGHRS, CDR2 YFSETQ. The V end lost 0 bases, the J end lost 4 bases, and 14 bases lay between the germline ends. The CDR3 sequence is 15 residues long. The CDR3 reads CASSLEVTGGYEQYF. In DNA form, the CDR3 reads TGCGCCAGCAGCTTGGAGGTGACAGGAGGTTACGAGCAGTACTTC.

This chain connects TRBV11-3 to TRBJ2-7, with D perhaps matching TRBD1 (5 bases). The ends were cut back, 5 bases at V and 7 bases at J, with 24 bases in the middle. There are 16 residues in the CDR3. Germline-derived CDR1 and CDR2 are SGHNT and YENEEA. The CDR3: CASSPGRILGSREQYF. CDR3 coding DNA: TGTGCCAGCAGCCCAGGGCGTATTCTCGGTTCTAGGGAGCAGTACTTC.

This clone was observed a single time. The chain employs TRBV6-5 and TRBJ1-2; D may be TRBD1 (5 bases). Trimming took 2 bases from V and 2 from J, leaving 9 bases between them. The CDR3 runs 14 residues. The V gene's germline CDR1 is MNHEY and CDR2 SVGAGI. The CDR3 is CASSYGGSNYGYTF. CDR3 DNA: TGTGCCAGCAGTTACGGGGGGTCGAACTATGGCTACACCTTC.

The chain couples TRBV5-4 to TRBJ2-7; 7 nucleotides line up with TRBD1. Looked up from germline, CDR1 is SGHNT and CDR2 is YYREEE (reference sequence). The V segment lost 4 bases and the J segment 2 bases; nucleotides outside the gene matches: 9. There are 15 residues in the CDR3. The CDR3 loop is CASSERQGGPYEQYF. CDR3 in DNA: TGTGCCAGCAGCGAGAGACAGGGTGGGCCCTACGAGCAGTACTTC.

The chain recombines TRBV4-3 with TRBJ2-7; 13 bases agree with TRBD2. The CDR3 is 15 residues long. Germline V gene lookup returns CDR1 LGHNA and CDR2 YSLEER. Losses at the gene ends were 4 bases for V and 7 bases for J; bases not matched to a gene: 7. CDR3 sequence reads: CASSPGTSGVYEQYF. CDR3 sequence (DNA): TGCGCCAGCAGCCCCGGGACTAGCGGGGTGTATGAGCAGTACTTC.

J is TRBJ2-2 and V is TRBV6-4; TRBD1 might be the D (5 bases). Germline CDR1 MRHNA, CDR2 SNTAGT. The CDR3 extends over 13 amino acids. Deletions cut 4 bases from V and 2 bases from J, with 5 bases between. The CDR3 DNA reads TGTGCCAGCAGTGGGACAAACACCGGGGAGCTGTTTTTT. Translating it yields CASSGTNTGELFF.

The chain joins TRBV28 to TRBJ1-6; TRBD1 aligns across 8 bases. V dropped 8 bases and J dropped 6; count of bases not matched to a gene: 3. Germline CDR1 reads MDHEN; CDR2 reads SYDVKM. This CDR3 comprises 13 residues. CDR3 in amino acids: CASYDRGNSPLHF. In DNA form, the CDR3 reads TGTGCCAGCTACGACAGGGGTAATTCACCCCTCCACTTT. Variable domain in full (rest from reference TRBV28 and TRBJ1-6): DVKVTQSSRYLVKRTGEKVFLECVQDMDHENMFWYRQDPGLGLRLIYFSYDVKMKEKGDIPEGYSVSREKKERFSLILESASTNQTSMYLCASYDRGNSPLHFGNGTRLTVT.

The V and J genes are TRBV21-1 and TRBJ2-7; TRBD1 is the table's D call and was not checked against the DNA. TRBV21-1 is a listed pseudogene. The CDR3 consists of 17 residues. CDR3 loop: CASSKGGRQEPRYEQYF. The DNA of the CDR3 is TGTGCCAGCAGCAAAGGGGGGCGGCAGGAACCCCGCTACGAGCAGTACTTC.

CDR3 bases: TGTGCCAGCAGCCGAAGGGGCCACGAGCAGTACTTC. Protein product: CASSRRGHEQYF. The rearrangement joins TRBV16 to TRBJ2-7; D possibly corresponds to TRBD1 (5 bases). Trimming took 4 bases from V and 5 from J, leaving 9 bases between them. Looked up from germline, CDR1 is KGHSY and CDR2 is FQNENV. This CDR3 is 12 amino acids long. Filled out from reference TRBV16 and TRBJ2-7, the complete variable domain reads GEEVAQTPKHLVRGEGQKAKLYCAPIKGHSYVFWYQQVLKNEFKFLISFQNENVFDETGMPKERFSAKCLPNSPCSLEIQATKLEDSAVYFCASSRRGHEQYFGPGTRLTVT.

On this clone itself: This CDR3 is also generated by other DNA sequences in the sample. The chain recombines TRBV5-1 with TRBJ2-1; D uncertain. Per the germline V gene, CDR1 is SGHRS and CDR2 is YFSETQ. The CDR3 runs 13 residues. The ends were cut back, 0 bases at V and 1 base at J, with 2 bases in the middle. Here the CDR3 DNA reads TGCGCCAGCAGCTTGGCATCCTACAATGAGCAGTTCTTC. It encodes CASSLASYNEQFF.

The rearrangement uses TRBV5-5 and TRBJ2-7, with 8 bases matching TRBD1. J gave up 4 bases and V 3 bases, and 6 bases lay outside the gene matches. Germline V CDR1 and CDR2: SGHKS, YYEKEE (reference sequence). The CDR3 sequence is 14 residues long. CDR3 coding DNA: TGTGCCAGCAGCTCCCGGACAGGGCTGTACGAGCAGTACTTC. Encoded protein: CASSSRTGLYEQYF.

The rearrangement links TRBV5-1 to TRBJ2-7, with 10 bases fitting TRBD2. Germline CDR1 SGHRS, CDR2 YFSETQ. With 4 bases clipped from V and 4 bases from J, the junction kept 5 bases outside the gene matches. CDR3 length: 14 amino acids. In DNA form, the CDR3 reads TGCGCCAGCAGCACCGGACTAGCGGATTACGAGCAGTACTTC. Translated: CASSTGLADYEQYF.

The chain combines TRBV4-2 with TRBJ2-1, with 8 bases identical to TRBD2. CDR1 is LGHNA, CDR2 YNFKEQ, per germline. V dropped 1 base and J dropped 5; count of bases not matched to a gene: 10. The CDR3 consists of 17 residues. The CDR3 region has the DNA TGTGCCAGCAGCCAAGGGGGTAGCGGGGTTAATCACAATGAGCAGTTCTTC. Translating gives CASSQGGSGVNHNEQFF.